This paragraph reports one T cell receptor beta chain. Its specific antigen is unknown. Base qualities are missing; no much larger clone stands one base away. The record originates from a study of blood T cell repertoires in COVID-19 (dated by TCRdb to the early 2020s). In the study overall: Samples from collaborators originated in the United States, Italy and Spain and spanned both the acute and convalescent phases of COVID-19. A de-identified subject ID, COVID-19 status, age in years and sex were almost always included in the sample metadata. The samples were drawn from two sources: the first 160 participants of the ongoing ImmuneRACE study, and 1,254 subjects contributed by 6 global collaborators. The repertoires were made available in a free public database intended to serve as a resource for research on the immune response to SARS-CoV-2. Subjects who had been exposed to COVID-19, were actively infected with it, or had recovered from it provided the deeply sampled blood TCRbeta repertoires that made up the dataset. HLA class I and class II types, where available, came from metadata supplied by the sample provider rather than from assay-based typing. The material from the prospective study consisted of cDNA or gDNA derived from T cells, B-cell-depleted T cells, or PBMCs. Overall study results and their limits: The quantity of clinical and demographic metadata differed by source and by participant and was supplied without curation.

Relative to germline, V is missing 1 base and J is missing 1 base, with 7 bases of the junction outside any gene match. The CDR3 covers 16 residues, taking in both the cysteine and the phenylalanine. Only the CDR3 region is kept as DNA, spanning 48 bases read in frame from base 1. The germline V gene sets CDR1 to MDHEN and CDR2 to SYDVKM. The immunoSEQ Assay, a bias-controlled multiplex PCR, was used to amplify TCRbeta CDR3 regions from genomic DNA. The published analysis was carried out like this. The number of nucleated cells in each sample was estimated from the amplification of reference gene primers within the assay. Sequence reads were collapsed and filtered to measure the absolute abundance of every unique TCRbeta CDR3 rearrangement. For each sample, productive Simpson clonality was calculated as the square root of Simpson's diversity index over productive rearrangements. TCRdb retrieved this table from immuneACCESS and kept in-frame rearrangements only. Not all clones are present; in checked studies, unresolved V genes account for under half, and no reason is known for the remainder. V, J and clone size reflect that table, while D and trimming were determined from the DNA. Within this sample are around 170,000 clones, with more than 85% of them counted one time only. 6% to 7.5% of the sample rests with the top ten.

Participants in the prospective study were aged roughly 18 to 100 years, lived in 20 to 25 United States geographic areas, and enrolled through a virtual design. Cohort assignment in the prospective study relied on participant-reported clinical history from a screening survey and a study questionnaire. ImmuneRACE Cohort 3 recovered participants were defined by two consecutive negative NP/OP PCR tests, healthcare professional clearance, or symptom resolution. In the prospective study, whole blood, serum and a nasopharyngeal or oropharyngeal swab were collected from each participant by mobile phlebotomists. Participants in the prospective study had the option to provide additional blood draws and questionnaires over a roughly 2-month period. Before DNA extraction, prospective study blood samples were shipped either frozen or at room temperature.

Sequencing was carried out using PBMCs or T cells enriched from blood (not recorded which). The receptor's source is a woman between 50 and 59 years old who had recovered from COVID-19. The V and J segments used are TRBV28 and TRBJ2-7, and 7 bases in between align with TRBD1. The CDR3 region: CASSLYRDRKSYEQYF. The nucleotide sequence reads TGTGCCAGCAGTTTATATAGGGACAGAAAGTCCTACGAGCAGTACTTC.